Given below is one T cell receptor beta chain in context. Its antigen is unknown. The sample belongs to a study of OX40 agonist ivuxolimab in advanced cancers. General study results and limits: Which antigen the expanded peripheral T cells recognized is unknown.

Repertoires were generated with immunoSEQ multiplex PCR, while TCRdb's copy carries only in-frame clones and drops some. The sample lists approximately 72,000 clones; just over 85% were seen once. Germline V gene sequence: CDR1 MNHNY, CDR2 SVGAGI (reference sequence). The V gene lost 0 bases and the J gene lost 1 base, with 9 bases spanning the gap. The CDR3 is 15 residues long. Sample: CD4+ or CD8+ T cells sorted from blood, taken in a trial of the OX40 agonist ivuxolimab. The V call is TRBV6-6, the J call TRBJ1-2; D remains ambiguous. The sequence came from an adult with an advanced solid tumor such as melanoma, head and neck, liver or kidney cancer. CDR3 bases: TGTGCCAGCAGTTACTCGGATATCCTTAACTATGGCTACACCTTC. Residues: CASSYSDILNYGYTF.